This TCR beta chain comes out of a study of blood T cell repertoires in COVID-19 (dated by TCRdb to between 2020 and 2021). Study-wide context: Collaborator samples came from the United States, Italy and Spain and covered acute and convalescent phases of COVID-19. Nearly every sample came with metadata listing a de-identified subject ID, COVID-19 status, age in years and sex. The prospective study material was composed of cDNA or gDNA derived from T cells, B-cell-depleted T cells, or PBMCs. Where HLA class I and class II types were available, the types were taken from metadata supplied by the sample provider, not from assay-based typing. Subjects who had been exposed to COVID-19, were actively infected with it, or had recovered from it provided the deeply sampled blood TCRbeta repertoires that made up the dataset. Samples came from the ongoing ImmuneRACE study (first 160 participants) plus 1,254 subjects from 6 global collaborators. The repertoires were released in a freely available public database meant as a resource for research on the immune response to SARS-CoV-2. Overall study results and their limits: How much clinical and demographic metadata was included differed by source and by participant, and the metadata was provided uncurated.

TCRbeta CDR3 regions were amplified from genomic DNA using the immunoSEQ Assay, a bias-controlled multiplex PCR. The study's own analysis went as follows. Within the assay, amplification of reference gene primers was used to estimate how many nucleated cells each sample contained. To quantify the absolute abundance of each unique TCRbeta CDR3 rearrangement, sequence reads were collapsed and filtered. For each sample, productive Simpson clonality was calculated by taking the square root of Simpson's diversity index across productive rearrangements. Here the immuneACCESS table is served through TCRdb, limited to in-frame sequences with V and J called. Missing clones are a known gap in these copies; in checked studies unresolved V genes cover under half, and the rest lacks a known reason. The V and J calls and clone size are taken from that table; D and trimming were inferred from the DNA. Present in this sample are about 25,000 clones, approximately 91% of which were seen just once. The ten largest clones take up 27% of the sample.

In Seattle, one collaborating source enrolled patients while the infection was active and tracked those patients longitudinally over the course of disease. Collaborating institutions collected whole blood in K2EDTA tubes following their own protocols. Collaborator samples were shipped for TCRbeta analysis as frozen whole blood, isolated PBMCs, or DNA extracted from either sample type. CDR1 and CDR2, per the germline V gene (reference sequence), are SEHNR and FQNEAQ. The CDR3 goes from the cysteine to the phenylalanine over 14 residues. The DNA shown is the 42-base CDR3, in frame from base 1. Worth noting for this clone: Its antigen is unknown. Qualities for individual bases were not recorded, and no much larger clone is one base off.

The TCR sequence derives from a man between 70 and 80 years old with COVID-19, enrolled during active disease. The sequencing sample was made of peripheral blood. The chain links TRBV7-9 with TRBJ2-2, with no confident D gene call. The CDR3 amino acid sequence is: CAAQSSAIPGELFF. DNA sequence: TGTGCAGCGCAGAGTTCAGCGATACCCGGGGAGCTGTTTTTT.